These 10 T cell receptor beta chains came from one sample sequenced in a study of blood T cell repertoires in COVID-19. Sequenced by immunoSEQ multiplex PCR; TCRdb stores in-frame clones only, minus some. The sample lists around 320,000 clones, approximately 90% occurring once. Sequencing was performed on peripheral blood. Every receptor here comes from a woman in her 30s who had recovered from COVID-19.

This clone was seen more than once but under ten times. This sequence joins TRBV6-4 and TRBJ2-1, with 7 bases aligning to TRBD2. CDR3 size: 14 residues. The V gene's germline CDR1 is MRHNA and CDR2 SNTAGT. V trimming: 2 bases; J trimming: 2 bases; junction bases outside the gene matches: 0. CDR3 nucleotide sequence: TGTGCCAGCAGTGACGGGGGGGCCTACAATGAGCAGTTCTTC. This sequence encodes CASSDGGAYNEQFF.

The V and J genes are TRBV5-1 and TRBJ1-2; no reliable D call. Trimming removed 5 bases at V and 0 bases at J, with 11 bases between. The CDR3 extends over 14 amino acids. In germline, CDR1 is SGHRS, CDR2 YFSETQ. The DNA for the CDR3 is TGCGCCAGCAGGGAAGCCACAGCTAACTATGGCTACACCTTC. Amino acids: CASREATANYGYTF.

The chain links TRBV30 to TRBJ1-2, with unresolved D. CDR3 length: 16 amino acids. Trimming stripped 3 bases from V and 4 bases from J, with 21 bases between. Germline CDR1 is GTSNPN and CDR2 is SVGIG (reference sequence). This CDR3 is CAWSTTGPRAAYGYTF. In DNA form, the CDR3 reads TGTGCCTGGAGCACGACCGGGCCGAGGGCTGCCTATGGCTACACCTTC.

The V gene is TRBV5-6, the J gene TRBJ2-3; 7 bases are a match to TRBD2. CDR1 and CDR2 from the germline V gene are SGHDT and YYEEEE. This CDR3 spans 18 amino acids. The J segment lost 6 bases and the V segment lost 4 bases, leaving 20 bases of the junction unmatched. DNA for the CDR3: TGTGCCAGCAGCGCGGGGGACGGGTCAGGGAACACCGGGGATACGCAGTATTTT. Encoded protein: CASSAGDGSGNTGDTQYF.

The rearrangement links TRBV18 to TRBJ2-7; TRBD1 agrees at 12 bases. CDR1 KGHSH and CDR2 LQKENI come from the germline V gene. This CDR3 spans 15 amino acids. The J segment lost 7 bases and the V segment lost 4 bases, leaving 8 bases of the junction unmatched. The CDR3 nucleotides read TGTGCCAGCTCACTCCCGGGACAGGGGGCGAGGGAGCAGTACTTC. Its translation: CASSLPGQGAREQYF.

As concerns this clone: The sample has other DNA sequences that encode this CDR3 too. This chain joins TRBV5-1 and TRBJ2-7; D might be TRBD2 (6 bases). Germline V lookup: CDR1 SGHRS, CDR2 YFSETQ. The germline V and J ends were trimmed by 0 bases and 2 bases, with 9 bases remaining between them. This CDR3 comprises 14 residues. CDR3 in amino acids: CASSLAGGPYEQYF. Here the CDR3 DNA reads TGCGCCAGCAGCTTGGCCGGGGGACCCTACGAGCAGTACTTC.

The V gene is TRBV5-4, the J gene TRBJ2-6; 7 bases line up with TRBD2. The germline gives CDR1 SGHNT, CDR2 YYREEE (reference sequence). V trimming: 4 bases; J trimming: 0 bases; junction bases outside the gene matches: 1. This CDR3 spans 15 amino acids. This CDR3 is CASSGGSSGANVLTF. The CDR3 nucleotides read TGTGCCAGCAGCGGCGGGAGCTCTGGGGCCAACGTCCTGACTTTC.

For the CDR3, the DNA is TGTGCCGGACAACAGGGGACGAACACTGAAGCTTTCTTT. This translates into CAGQQGTNTEAFF. The rearrangement links TRBV2 to TRBJ1-1, with 7 nucleotides matching TRBD1. The V and J ends lost 11 bases and 1 base, in that order; junction bases with no gene match: 7. Germline CDR1 reads SNHLY; CDR2 reads FYNNEI. The CDR3 is 13 residues long.

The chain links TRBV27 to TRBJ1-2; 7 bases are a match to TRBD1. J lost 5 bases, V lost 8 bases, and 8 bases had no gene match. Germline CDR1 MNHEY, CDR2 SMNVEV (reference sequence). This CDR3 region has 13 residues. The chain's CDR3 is CASREQGRYGYTF. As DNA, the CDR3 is TGTGCCAGCCGCGAACAGGGGCGGTATGGCTACACCTTC.

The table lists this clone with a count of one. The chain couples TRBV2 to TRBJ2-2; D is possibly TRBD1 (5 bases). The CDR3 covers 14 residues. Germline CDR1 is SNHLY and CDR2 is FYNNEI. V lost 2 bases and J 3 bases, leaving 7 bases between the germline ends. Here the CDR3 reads CASSEFRDTGELFF. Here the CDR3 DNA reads TGTGCCAGCAGTGAATTCAGGGACACCGGGGAGCTGTTTTTT.